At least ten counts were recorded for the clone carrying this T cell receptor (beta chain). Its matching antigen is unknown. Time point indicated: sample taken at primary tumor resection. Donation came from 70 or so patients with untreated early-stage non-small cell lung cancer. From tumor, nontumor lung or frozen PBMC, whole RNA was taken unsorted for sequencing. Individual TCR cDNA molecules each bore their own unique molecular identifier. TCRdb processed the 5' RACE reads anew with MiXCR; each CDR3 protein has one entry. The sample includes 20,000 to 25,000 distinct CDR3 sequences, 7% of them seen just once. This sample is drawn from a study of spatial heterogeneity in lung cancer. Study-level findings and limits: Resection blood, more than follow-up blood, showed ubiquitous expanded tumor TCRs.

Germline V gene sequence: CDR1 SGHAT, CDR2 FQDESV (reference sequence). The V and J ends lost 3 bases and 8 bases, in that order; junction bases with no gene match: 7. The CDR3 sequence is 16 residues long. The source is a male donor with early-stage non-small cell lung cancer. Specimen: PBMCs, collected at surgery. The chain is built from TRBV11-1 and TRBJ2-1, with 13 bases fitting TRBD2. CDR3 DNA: TGTGCCAGCAGCTTGGGACTAGCGGGAACTATCGATGAGCAGTTCTTC. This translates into CASSLGLAGTIDEQFF. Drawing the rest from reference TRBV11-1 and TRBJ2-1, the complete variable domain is EAEVAQSPRYKITEKSQAVAFWCDPISGHATLYWYRQILGQGPELLVQFQDESVVDDSQLPKDRFSAERLKGVDSTLKIQPAELGDSAMYLCASSLGLAGTIDEQFFGPGTRLTVL.